This TCR beta chain emerged from a study of blood T cell repertoires in COVID-19 (dated by TCRdb to the early 2020s). In terms of the full investigation: Samples from collaborators originated in the United States, Italy and Spain and spanned both the acute and convalescent phases of COVID-19. The prospective study material was composed of cDNA or gDNA derived from T cells, B-cell-depleted T cells, or PBMCs. The dataset comprised deeply sampled blood TCRbeta repertoires from subjects exposed to, actively infected with, or recovered from COVID-19. The repertoires were made available in a free public database intended to serve as a resource for research on the immune response to SARS-CoV-2. The samples were drawn from two sources: the first 160 participants of the ongoing ImmuneRACE study, and some 1,300 subjects contributed by 6 global collaborators. Sample metadata almost always included a de-identified subject ID, COVID-19 status, age in years and sex. HLA class I and class II types, where available, came from metadata supplied by the sample provider rather than from assay-based typing.

Overall results and qualifications from the work: The quantity of clinical and demographic metadata differed by source and by participant and was supplied without curation.

Participants in the prospective study were enrolled through a virtual design, were aged roughly 18 to 90 years, and lived in fewer than 30 United States geographic areas. In the prospective study, participants were assigned to cohorts based on the clinical history participants reported in a screening survey and a study questionnaire. ImmuneRACE Cohort 3 recovered participants were defined by two consecutive negative NP/OP PCR tests, healthcare professional clearance, or symptom resolution. Mobile phlebotomists in the prospective study collected whole blood, serum and a nasopharyngeal or oropharyngeal swab from every participant. Participants in the prospective study had the option to provide additional blood draws and questionnaires over an approximately 2-month period. Prospective study blood samples were shipped either frozen or at room temperature before DNA extraction. TCRbeta CDR3 regions were amplified from genomic DNA using the immunoSEQ Assay, a bias-controlled multiplex PCR. The authors processed their data as follows. The number of nucleated cells in each sample was estimated from the amplification of reference gene primers within the assay. To quantify the absolute abundance of each unique TCRbeta CDR3 rearrangement, sequence reads were collapsed and filtered. For each sample, productive Simpson clonality was calculated as the square root of Simpson's diversity index over productive rearrangements. In its TCRdb copy, this immuneACCESS table keeps in-frame sequences only and misses some clones. Where compared with another copy, unresolved V genes explain less than half of these, and the others have no known cause. That table supplies the V and J calls and clone size; D and trimming were determined from the DNA. For this sample the table gives 250,000 to 350,000 clones, of which roughly nine tenths were detected only once. The ten largest clones capture 2.6% of the sample.

Regarding this clone: Its recognized antigen is unknown. No base-level quality is on record; no much larger clone is a single base apart.

The CDR3 runs 17 amino acids, cysteine and phenylalanine included. The CDR3 DNA has 51 bases and is translated from base 1. V is cut by 5 bases and J by 2 bases, and the space between the germline ends is 19 bases. According to the germline V gene, CDR1 reads SGHAT and CDR2 reads FQNNGV. The specimen was PBMCs or T cells enriched from blood (not recorded which). The sequence was obtained from a man aged 60 to 75 who had recovered from COVID-19. The rearranged chain carries TRBV11-2 and TRBJ1-5; no D gene is confidently identified. The CDR3 in this case is CASSPGLGEWGNQPQHF. The base sequence is TGTGCCAGCAGCCCCGGTCTCGGGGAGTGGGGCAATCAGCCCCAGCATTTT. Full variable domain (CDR3 extended with the reference TRBV11-2 and TRBJ1-5 proteins): EAGVAQSPRYKIIEKRQSVAFWCNPISGHATLYWYQQILGQGPKLLIQFQNNGVVDDSQLPKDRFSAERLKGVDSTLKIQPAKLEDSAVYLCASSPGLGEWGNQPQHFGDGTRLSIL.